Listed below are T cell receptor beta chains from one sample, sequenced in a study of radiation and T cells in renal cell carcinoma. The data were produced by immunoSEQ multiplex PCR, yet TCRdb's version contains in-frame clones alone and is incomplete. The sample consists of 140,000 or so clones, approximately 91% of them appearing once. Source: blood, taken from a patient whose treatment included radiotherapy and nephrectomy. The source of these receptors is a woman aged 50 to 60 with renal cell carcinoma. Both conserved end residues are part of each CDR3. D genes are given only for firm matches. Clone size is given for some rows only: seen once, a few or many times, or a class if the clone is expanded.

j_call	clone_size	d_call	cdr3_length	v_call	cdr3_nt	cdr3_aa
TRBJ2-5	.	TRBD1	15	TRBV28	TGTGCCAGCAGTTCACCGGGACAGGGCCGAGAGACCCAGTACTTC	CASSSPGQGRETQYF
TRBJ1-2	.	TRBD1	17	TRBV5-1	TGCGCCAGCAGCTTGGATGGGACAGGGGCGACAAACTATGGCTACACCTTC	CASSLDGTGATNYGYTF
TRBJ1-3	.	.	17	TRBV4-1	TGCGCCAGCAGCCAAGAGGGTACGAAGAGCTCTGGAAACACCATATATTTT	CASSQEGTKSSGNTIYF
TRBJ1-5	few	.	12	TRBV30	TGTGCCTGGAGCGAGGGGTTCCAGCCCCAGCATTTT	CAWSEGFQPQHF
TRBJ2-1	once	.	15	TRBV7-2	TGTGCCAGCAGCCCCGAGTTCATTTCCTACAATGAGCAGTTCTTC	CASSPEFISYNEQFF
TRBJ2-7	.	TRBD1	15	TRBV5-1	TGCGCCAGCAGCTTGGAACAGGGGGTGGCTTACGAGCAGTACTTC	CASSLEQGVAYEQYF
TRBJ1-6	.	.	14	TRBV14	TGTGCCAGCAGCCGGACCGGGGGGGACTCACCCCTCCACTTT	CASSRTGGDSPLHF
TRBJ1-2	.	.	15	TRBV6-5	TGTGCCAGCAGTTACTCGTTTTCAACAGGCTATGGCTACACCTTC	CASSYSFSTGYGYTF
TRBJ2-1	.	.	14	TRBV6-4	TGTGCCAGCAGCGCTCAAATCGACACCAATGAGCAGTTCTTC	CASSAQIDTNEQFF
TRBJ1-5	few	.	14	TRBV5-8	TGTGCCAGCAGCTCTAGACAGGGCAATCAGCCCCAGCATTTT	CASSSRQGNQPQHF
TRBJ1-2	.	.	14	TRBV2	TGTGCCAGCATGAAGGACAGAAATAACTATGGCTACACCTTC	CASMKDRNNYGYTF
TRBJ2-1	once	.	18	TRBV4-1	TGCGCCAGCAGCCACCCCGGCAGGGCTACAAGCTCCTACAATGAGCAGTTCTTC	CASSHPGRATSSYNEQFF
TRBJ2-2	.	.	20	TRBV4-3	TGCGCCAGCAGCCAAGAAGTACCATTACAGATCCCGCGGGACACCGGGGAGCTGTTTTTT	CASSQEVPLQIPRDTGELFF
TRBJ1-1	.	.	13	TRBV7-2	TGTGCCAGCAGCTTGTGGGGAAACACTGAAGCTTTCTTT	CASSLWGNTEAFF
TRBJ2-7	.	TRBD2	16	TRBV13	TGTGCCAGCAGCCTTGGGACTAGCGGGGGGGCCTACGAGCAGTACTTC	CASSLGTSGGAYEQYF
TRBJ2-3	.	TRBD2	14	TRBV5-4	TGTGCCAGCAGCTTGGGCGGGGGGACAGATACGCAGTATTTT	CASSLGGGTDTQYF
TRBJ1-2	once	.	12	TRBV28	TGTGCCAGTCGGGAGGCTACGTCCAGCTACACCTTC	CASREATSSYTF
TRBJ2-2	.	.	14	TRBV7-9	TGTGCCACCCAGACCTTGGGAATGAGCGGGGAGCTGTTTTTT	CATQTLGMSGELFF
TRBJ1-4	.	TRBD1	16	TRBV18	TGTGCCAGCTCACCACTGACCGGGACAGCTACGGAAAAACTGTTTTTT	CASSPLTGTATEKLFF
TRBJ1-1	.	.	14	TRBV18	TGTGCCAGCTCATCGGGACGTACGAACACTGAAGCTTTCTTT	CASSSGRTNTEAFF
TRBJ2-2	.	.	14	TRBV9	TGTGCCAGCAGCACACTTACTGCAATTGGGGAGCTGTTTTTT	CASSTLTAIGELFF
TRBJ1-2	.	TRBD1	15	TRBV2	TGTGCCACCCGGGACAGGGGTTTCTCTAACTATGGCTACACCTTC	CATRDRGFSNYGYTF
TRBJ2-2	.	.	14	TRBV5-1	TGCGCCAGCAGCTTGGGCCCGAACACCGGGGAGCTGTTTTTT	CASSLGPNTGELFF
TRBJ2-1	.	TRBD1	13	TRBV10-3	TGTGCCATCGGGACAGGGGGCCGGAATGAGCAGTTCTTC	CAIGTGGRNEQFF
TRBJ2-3	.	.	20	TRBV13	TGTGCCAGCAGCTTAATTCAGAGGTTCGGGGGGCGAAAAAGCACAGATACGCAGTATTTT	CASSLIQRFGGRKSTDTQYF
TRBJ1-2	.	.	13	TRBV7-6	TGTGCCAGCAGCTTAGAACACGGCTATGGCTACACCTTC	CASSLEHGYGYTF
TRBJ2-1	.	.	13	TRBV5-1	TGCGCCAGCAGCTTGGATGGCTGGGGTGAGCAGTTCTTC	CASSLDGWGEQFF
TRBJ1-1	.	TRBD1	15	TRBV4-1	TGCGCCAGCAGCCTAAACGACAGGGGGGACACTGAAGCTTTCTTT	CASSLNDRGDTEAFF
TRBJ1-2	.	.	13	TRBV15	TGTGCCACCAGCAGCGAAGGGGGGTATGGCTACACCTTC	CATSSEGGYGYTF
TRBJ2-3	once	.	16	TRBV6-1	TGTGCCAGCAGTGAGGCAGCGCTTCCGGGCACAGATACGCAGTATTTT	CASSEAALPGTDTQYF
TRBJ2-2	.	.	16	TRBV6-5	TGTGCCAGCAGTTACTCACCGGGGTCGAACACCGGGGAGCTGTTTTTT	CASSYSPGSNTGELFF
TRBJ2-7	.	.	15	TRBV18	TGTGCCAGCTCACCTAACCCGGGACAATACTACGAGCAGTACTTC	CASSPNPGQYYEQYF
TRBJ2-3	.	.	14	TRBV6-6	TGTGCCAGCAGCCGACAGCCCCACACAGATACGCAGTATTTT	CASSRQPHTDTQYF
TRBJ2-2	.	TRBD1	16	TRBV19	TGTGCCAGTAACCTAAGGACAGGGGTCTCCACCGGGGAGCTGTTTTTT	CASNLRTGVSTGELFF
TRBJ2-1	.	TRBD1	14	TRBV10-2	TGCGCCAGCGGCCTAGGGGGCCAGGTCAATGAGCAGTTCTTC	CASGLGGQVNEQFF
TRBJ1-1	.	.	16	TRBV19	TGTGCCAGTAGTATAGGCGGGCAGGGGAGGGACACTGAAGCTTTCTTT	CASSIGGQGRDTEAFF
TRBJ2-3	.	.	15	TRBV5-4	TGTGCCAGCAGCTCGTATTCTAGGAATGGAGATACGCAGTATTTT	CASSSYSRNGDTQYF
TRBJ1-2	.	.	12	TRBV7-9	TGTGCCAGCAGCTCATACGACAATGGCTACACCTTC	CASSSYDNGYTF
TRBJ2-2	.	TRBD1	16	TRBV18	TGTGCCAGCTCACCCTATGGGACAGGCGACACCGGGGAGCTGTTTTTT	CASSPYGTGDTGELFF
TRBJ1-3	.	.	16	TRBV19	TGTGCCAGTAGTATAGACGGACAGTCCTCTGGAAACACCATATATTTT	CASSIDGQSSGNTIYF
TRBJ2-7	.	.	13	TRBV19	TGTGCCAGTAGTGATCTTGGGGTATCCGAGCAGTACTTC	CASSDLGVSEQYF
TRBJ2-7	.	TRBD2	13	TRBV5-1	TGCGCCACTTCAAAGCGGGGAGGGTACGAGCAGTACTTC	CATSKRGGYEQYF
TRBJ1-1	.	.	14	TRBV7-8	TGTGCCAGCAGCTTATGGGCCGAGAACACTGAAGCTTTCTTT	CASSLWAENTEAFF
TRBJ2-7	.	.	13	TRBV6-1	TGTGCCAGCACCAGGGTGCCCTCCTACGAGCAGTACTTC	CASTRVPSYEQYF
TRBJ1-4	few	TRBD1	15	TRBV10-2	TGCGCCAGCAGTGACGGGACAGGGGGGGTTGAAAAACTGTTTTTT	CASSDGTGGVEKLFF
TRBJ2-7	.	TRBD2	14	TRBV9	TGTGCCAGCAGCGTAGGAGCGGGGTCCTACGAGCAGTACTTC	CASSVGAGSYEQYF
TRBJ2-1	.	.	17	TRBV7-2	TGTGCCAGCAGCCCCGCATCGACAGGTAAGGGAAACAATGAGCAGTTCTTC	CASSPASTGKGNNEQFF
TRBJ2-2	.	TRBD1	16	TRBV14	TGTGCCAGCAGCGCTGTGAACAGGGGATTGTCCGGGGAGCTGTTTTTT	CASSAVNRGLSGELFF
TRBJ1-1	.	TRBD1	14	TRBV11-3	TGTGCCAGCAGCTTAACGGGACAGGGCACTGAAGCTTTCTTT	CASSLTGQGTEAFF
TRBJ2-1	.	.	11	TRBV6-5	TGTGCCAGCAGTTGGGCGGGGTCGCAGTTCTTC	CASSWAGSQFF
TRBJ1-4	.	TRBD1	15	TRBV5-1	TGCGCCAGCAGTTGGACCGGGACAGGGAATGAAAAACTGTTTTTT	CASSWTGTGNEKLFF
TRBJ2-7	.	.	13	TRBV14	TGTGCCAGCAGCCAAAAACAGCTCTACGAGCAGTACTTC	CASSQKQLYEQYF
TRBJ1-1	.	TRBD1	15	TRBV5-1	TGCGCCAGCAGCTTGGCCGGACAGGTGGTGACTGAAGCTTTCTTT	CASSLAGQVVTEAFF
TRBJ1-1	few	TRBD1	13	TRBV30	TGTGCCTGGAGTCGGGACAGCGAACTTGAAGCTTTCTTT	CAWSRDSELEAFF